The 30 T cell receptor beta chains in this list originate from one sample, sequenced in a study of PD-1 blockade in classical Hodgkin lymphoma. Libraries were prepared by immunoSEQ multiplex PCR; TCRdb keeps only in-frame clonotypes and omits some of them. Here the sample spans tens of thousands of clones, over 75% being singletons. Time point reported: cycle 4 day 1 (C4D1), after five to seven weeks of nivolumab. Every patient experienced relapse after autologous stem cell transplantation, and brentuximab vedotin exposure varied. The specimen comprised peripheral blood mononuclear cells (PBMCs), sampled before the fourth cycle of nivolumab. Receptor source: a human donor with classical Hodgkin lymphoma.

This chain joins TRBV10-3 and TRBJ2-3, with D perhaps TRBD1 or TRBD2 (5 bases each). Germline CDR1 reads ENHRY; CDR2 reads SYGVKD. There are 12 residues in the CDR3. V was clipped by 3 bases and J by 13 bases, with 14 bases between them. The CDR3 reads CAISEFGAPEYF. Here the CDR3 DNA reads TGTGCCATCAGTGAATTCGGGGCCCCGGAGTATTTT.

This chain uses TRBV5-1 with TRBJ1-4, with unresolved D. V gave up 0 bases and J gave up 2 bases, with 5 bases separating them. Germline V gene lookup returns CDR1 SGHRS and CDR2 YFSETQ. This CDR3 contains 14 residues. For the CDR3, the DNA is TGCGCCAGCAGCTTGGAGGAGACTAATGAAAAACTGTTTTTT. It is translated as CASSLEETNEKLFF.

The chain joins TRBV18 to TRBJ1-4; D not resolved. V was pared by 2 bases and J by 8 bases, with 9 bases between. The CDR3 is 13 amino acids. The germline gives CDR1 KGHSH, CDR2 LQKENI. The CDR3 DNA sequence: TGTGCCAGCTCACCAACGGCACGAGAAAAACTGTTTTTT. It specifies CASSPTAREKLFF.

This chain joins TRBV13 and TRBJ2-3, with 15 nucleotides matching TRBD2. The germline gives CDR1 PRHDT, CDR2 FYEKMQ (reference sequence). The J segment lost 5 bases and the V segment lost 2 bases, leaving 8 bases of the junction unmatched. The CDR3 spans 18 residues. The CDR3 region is CASSLTGTSGGPGDTQYF. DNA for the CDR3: TGTGCCAGCAGCTTAACGGGGACTAGCGGGGGGCCGGGAGATACGCAGTATTTT. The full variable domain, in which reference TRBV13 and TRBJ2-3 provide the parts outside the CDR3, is AAGVIQSPRHLIKEKRETATLKCYPIPRHDTVYWYQQGPGQDPQFLISFYEKMQSDKGSIPDRFSAQQFSDYHSELNMSSLELGDSALYFCASSLTGTSGGPGDTQYFGPGTRLTVL.

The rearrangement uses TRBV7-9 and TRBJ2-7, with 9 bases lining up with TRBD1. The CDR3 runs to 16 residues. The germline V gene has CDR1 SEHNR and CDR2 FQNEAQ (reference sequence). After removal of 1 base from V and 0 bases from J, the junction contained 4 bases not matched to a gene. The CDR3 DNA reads TGTGCCAGCAGCTTAGGGGGACAGGGTTCCTCCTACGAGCAGTACTTC. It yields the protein CASSLGGQGSSYEQYF.

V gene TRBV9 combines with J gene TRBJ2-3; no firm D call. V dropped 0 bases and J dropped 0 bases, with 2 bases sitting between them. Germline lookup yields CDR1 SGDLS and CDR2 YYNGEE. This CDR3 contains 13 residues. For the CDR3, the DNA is TGTGCCAGCAGCGTAGTCAGCACAGATACGCAGTATTTT. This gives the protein CASSVVSTDTQYF.

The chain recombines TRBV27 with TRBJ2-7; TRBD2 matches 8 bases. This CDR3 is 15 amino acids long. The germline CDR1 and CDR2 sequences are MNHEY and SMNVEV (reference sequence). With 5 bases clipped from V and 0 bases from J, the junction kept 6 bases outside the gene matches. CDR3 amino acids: CASSPLLAASYEQYF. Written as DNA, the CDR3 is TGTGCCAGCAGTCCCCTACTAGCGGCCTCCTACGAGCAGTACTTC.

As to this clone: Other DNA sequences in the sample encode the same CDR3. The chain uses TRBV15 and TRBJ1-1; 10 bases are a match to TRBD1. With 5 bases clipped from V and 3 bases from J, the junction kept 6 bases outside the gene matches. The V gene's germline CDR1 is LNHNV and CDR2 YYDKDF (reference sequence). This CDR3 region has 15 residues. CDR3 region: CATSRDRGIYTEAFF. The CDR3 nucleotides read TGTGCCACCAGCCGGGACAGGGGAATTTACACTGAAGCTTTCTTT.

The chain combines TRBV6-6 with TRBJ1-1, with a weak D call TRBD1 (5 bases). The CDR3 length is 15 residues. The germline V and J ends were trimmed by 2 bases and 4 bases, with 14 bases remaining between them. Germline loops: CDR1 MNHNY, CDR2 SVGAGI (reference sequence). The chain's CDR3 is CASSYLRGRGTEAFF. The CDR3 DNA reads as TGTGCCAGCAGTTACCTCCGGGGCCGGGGCACTGAAGCTTTCTTT.

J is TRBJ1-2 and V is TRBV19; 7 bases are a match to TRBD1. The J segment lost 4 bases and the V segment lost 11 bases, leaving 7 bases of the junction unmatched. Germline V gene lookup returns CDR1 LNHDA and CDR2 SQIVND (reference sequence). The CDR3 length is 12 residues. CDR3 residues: CAARQGLYGYTF. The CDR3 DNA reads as TGTGCCGCGCGACAGGGCCTCTATGGCTACACCTTC.

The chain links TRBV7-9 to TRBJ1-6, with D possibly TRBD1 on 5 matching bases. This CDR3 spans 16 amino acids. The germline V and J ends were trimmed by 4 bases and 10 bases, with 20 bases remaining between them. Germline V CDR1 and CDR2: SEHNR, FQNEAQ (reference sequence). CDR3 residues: CASSSYGGSMGSPLHF. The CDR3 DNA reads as TGTGCCAGCAGCTCCTATGGGGGGTCCATGGGGTCACCCCTCCACTTT.

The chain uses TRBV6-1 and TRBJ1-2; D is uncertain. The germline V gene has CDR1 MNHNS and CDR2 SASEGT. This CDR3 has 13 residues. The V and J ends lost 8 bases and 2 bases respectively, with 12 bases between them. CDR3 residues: CASLYVLNYGYTF. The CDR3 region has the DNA TGTGCCAGCCTATACGTTCTCAACTATGGCTACACCTTC.

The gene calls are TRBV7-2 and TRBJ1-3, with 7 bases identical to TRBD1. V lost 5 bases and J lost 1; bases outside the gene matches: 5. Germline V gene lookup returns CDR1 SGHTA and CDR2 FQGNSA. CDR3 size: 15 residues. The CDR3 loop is CASSPTTGSGNTIYF. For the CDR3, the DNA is TGTGCCAGCAGCCCCACGACAGGGTCTGGAAACACCATATATTTT.

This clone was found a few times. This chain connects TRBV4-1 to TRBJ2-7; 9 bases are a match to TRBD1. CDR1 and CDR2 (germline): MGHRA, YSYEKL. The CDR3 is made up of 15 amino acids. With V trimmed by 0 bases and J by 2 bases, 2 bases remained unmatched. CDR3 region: CASSQEQGAPYEQYF. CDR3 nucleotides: TGCGCCAGCAGCCAAGAACAGGGGGCCCCCTACGAGCAGTACTTC.

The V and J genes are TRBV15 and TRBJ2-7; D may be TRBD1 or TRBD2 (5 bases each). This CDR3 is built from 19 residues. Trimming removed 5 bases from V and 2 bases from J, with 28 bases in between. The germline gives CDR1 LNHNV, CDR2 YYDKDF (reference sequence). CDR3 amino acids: CATSPSGTDAMEVTYEQYF. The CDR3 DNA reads TGTGCCACCAGCCCCTCCGGGACGGATGCCATGGAGGTAACCTACGAGCAGTACTTC.

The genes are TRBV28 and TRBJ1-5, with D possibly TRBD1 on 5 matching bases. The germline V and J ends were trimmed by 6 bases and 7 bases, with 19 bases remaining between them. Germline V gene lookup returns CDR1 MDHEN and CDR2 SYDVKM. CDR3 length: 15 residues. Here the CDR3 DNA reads TGTGCCAGCAGGCGGGACTCACCGCGAGTACAGCCCCAGCATTTT. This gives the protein CASRRDSPRVQPQHF.

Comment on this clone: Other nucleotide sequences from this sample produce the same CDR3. The CDR3 reads CASSVGAGANTEAFF. The CDR3, as DNA: TGTGCCAGCAGCGTAGGGGCAGGGGCGAACACTGAAGCTTTCTTT. The V and J genes are TRBV9 and TRBJ1-1, with D maybe TRBD1 (6 bases). CDR3 length: 15 residues. With 0 bases removed from V and 1 base from J, the gap between germline ends came to 10 bases. Germline lookup yields CDR1 SGDLS and CDR2 YYNGEE.

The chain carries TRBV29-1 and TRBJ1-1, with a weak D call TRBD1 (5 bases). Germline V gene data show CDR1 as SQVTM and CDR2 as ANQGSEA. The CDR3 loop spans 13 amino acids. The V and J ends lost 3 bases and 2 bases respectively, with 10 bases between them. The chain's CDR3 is CSVDPRGNTEAFF. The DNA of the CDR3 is TGCAGCGTTGATCCAAGGGGTAACACTGAAGCTTTCTTT.

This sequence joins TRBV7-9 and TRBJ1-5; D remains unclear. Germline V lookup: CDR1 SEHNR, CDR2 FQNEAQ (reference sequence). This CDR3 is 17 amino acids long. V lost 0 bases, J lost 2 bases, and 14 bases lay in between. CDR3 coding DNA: TGTGCCAGCAGCTTAGCCTTCGGCCTCGGTGGCAATCAGCCCCAGCATTTT. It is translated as CASSLAFGLGGNQPQHF.

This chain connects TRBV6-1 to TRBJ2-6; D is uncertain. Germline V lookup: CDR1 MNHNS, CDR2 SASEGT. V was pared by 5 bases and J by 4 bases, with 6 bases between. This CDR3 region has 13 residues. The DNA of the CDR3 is TGTGCCAGCAGTTCACTAGGGGCCAACGTCCTGACTTTC. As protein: CASSSLGANVLTF.

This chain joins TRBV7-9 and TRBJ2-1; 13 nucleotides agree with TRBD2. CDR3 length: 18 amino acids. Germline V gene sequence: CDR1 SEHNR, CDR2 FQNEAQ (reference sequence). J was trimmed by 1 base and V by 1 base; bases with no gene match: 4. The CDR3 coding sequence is TGTGCCAGCAGCTTAGAACTAGCGGGGGGGCTATCCTACAATGAGCAGTTCTTC. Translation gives CASSLELAGGLSYNEQFF.

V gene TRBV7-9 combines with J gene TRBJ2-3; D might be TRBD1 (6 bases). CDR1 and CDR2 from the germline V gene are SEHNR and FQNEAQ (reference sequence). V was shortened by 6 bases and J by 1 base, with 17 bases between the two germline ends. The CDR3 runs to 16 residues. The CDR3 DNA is TGTGCCAGCAGGAGAAACAGGGTCGGGGGCACAGATACGCAGTATTTT. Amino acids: CASRRNRVGGTDTQYF.

CDR3 in DNA: TGCGCCAGCACTCTGGGTCTTACAGGGACCGACACTGAAGCTTTCTTT. Encoded protein: CASTLGLTGTDTEAFF. The chain joins TRBV4-3 to TRBJ1-1; possibly TRBD1 for D (6 bases). Germline V gene lookup returns CDR1 LGHNA and CDR2 YSLEER. Trimming took off 7 bases at V and 3 bases at J, with 21 bases between the two ends. This CDR3 region has 16 residues.

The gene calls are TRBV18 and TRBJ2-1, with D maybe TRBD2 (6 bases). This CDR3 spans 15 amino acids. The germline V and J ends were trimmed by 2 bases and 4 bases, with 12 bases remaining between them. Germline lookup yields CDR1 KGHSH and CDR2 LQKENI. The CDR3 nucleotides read TGTGCCAGCTCACCATCCGGCGGGGTGTACAATGAGCAGTTCTTC. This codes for CASSPSGGVYNEQFF. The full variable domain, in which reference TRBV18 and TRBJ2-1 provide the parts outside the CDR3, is NAGVMQNPRHLVRRRGQEARLRCSPMKGHSHVYWYRQLPEEGLKFMVYLQKENIIDESGMPKERFSAEFPKEGPSILRIQQVVRGDSAAYFCASSPSGGVYNEQFFGPGTRLTVL.

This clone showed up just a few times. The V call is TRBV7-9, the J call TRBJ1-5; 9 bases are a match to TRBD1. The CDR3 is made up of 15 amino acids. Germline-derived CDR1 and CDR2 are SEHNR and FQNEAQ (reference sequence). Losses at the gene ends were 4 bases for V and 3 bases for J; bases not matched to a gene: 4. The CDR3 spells CASSSGTGNNQPQHF. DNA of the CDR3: TGTGCCAGCAGCTCAGGGACAGGGAACAATCAGCCCCAGCATTTT.

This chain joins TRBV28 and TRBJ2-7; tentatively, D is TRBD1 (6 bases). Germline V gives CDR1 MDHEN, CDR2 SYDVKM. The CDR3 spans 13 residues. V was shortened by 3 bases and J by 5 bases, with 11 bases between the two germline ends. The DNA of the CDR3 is TGTGCCAGCAGTTTTCCAGGGGCGGACGAGCAGTACTTC. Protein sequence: CASSFPGADEQYF.

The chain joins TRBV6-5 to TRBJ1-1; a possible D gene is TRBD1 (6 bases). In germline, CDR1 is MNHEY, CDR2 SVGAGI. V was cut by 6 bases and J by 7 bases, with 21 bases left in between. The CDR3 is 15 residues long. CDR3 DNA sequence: TGTGCCAGCAGGGTGTCCCGGGGGCGAGCTGGTGAAGCTTTCTTT. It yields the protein CASRVSRGRAGEAFF.

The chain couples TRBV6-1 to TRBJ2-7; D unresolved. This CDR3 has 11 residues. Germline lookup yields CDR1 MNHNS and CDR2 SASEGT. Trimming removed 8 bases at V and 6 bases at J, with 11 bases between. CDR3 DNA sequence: TGTGCCAGCGGGCCCCGGGTCGAGCAGTACTTC. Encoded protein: CASGPRVEQYF.

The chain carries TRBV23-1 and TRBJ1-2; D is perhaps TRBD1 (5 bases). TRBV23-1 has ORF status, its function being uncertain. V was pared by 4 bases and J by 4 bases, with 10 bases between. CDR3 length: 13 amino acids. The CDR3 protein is CASSLCQGYGYTF. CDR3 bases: TGCGCCAGCAGTCTCTGCCAGGGCTATGGCTACACCTTC.

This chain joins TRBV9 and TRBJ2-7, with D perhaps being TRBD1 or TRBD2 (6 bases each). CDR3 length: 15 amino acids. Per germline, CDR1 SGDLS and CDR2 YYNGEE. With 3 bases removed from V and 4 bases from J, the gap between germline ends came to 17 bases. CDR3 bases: TGTGCCAGCAGCGCCTTTGAACCGGGGGCTTACGAGCAGTACTTC. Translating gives CASSAFEPGAYEQYF.